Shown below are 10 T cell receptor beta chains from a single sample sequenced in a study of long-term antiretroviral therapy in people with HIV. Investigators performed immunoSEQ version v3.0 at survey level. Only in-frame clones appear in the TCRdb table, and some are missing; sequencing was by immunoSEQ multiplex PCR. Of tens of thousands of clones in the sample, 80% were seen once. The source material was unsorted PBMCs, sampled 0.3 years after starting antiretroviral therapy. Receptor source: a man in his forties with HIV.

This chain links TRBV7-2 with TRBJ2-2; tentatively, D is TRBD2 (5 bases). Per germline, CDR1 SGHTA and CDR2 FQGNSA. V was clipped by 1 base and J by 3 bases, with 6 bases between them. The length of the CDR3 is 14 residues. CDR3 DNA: TGTGCCAGCAGCTTAGGACTACACACCGGGGAGCTGTTTTTT. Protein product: CASSLGLHTGELFF.

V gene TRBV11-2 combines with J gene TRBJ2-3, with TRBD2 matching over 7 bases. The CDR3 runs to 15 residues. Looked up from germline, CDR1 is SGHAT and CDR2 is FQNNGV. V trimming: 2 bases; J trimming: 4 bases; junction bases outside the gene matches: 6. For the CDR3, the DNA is TGTGCCAGCAGCTTACGGCAGGGAGGGCCAGATACGCAGTATTTT. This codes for CASSLRQGGPDTQYF.

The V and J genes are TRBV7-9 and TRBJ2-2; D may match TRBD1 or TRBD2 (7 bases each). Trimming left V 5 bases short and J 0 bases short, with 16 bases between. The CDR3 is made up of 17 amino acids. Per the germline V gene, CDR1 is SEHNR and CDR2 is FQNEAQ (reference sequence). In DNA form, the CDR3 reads TGTGCCAGCAGCCCAGGGGGGGGACTCACGAACACCGGGGAGCTGTTTTTT. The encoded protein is CASSPGGGLTNTGELFF.

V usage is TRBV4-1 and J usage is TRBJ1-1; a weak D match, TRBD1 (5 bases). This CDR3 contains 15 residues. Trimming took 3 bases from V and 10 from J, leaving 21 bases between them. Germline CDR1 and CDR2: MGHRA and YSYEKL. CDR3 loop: CASSQAAPLGGRAFF. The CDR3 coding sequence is TGCGCCAGCAGCCAGGCGGCTCCCCTCGGGGGACGAGCTTTCTTT.

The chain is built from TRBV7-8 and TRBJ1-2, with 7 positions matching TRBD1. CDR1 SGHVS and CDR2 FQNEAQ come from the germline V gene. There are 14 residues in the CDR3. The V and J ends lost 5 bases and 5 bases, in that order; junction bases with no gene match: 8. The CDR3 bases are TGTGCCAGCAGCGAATGGGACAGCTTATATGGCTACACCTTC. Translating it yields CASSEWDSLYGYTF.

The CDR3 DNA is TGTGCCAGCAGCAACTATGGGGCGGGGGAAGAGACCCAGTACTTC. Translation: CASSNYGAGEETQYF. The chain is built from TRBV5-8 and TRBJ2-5; TRBD2 matches 7 bases. In germline, CDR1 is SGHTS, CDR2 YDEGEE. The length of the CDR3 is 15 residues. Losses at the gene ends were 4 bases for V and 3 bases for J; bases not matched to a gene: 9.

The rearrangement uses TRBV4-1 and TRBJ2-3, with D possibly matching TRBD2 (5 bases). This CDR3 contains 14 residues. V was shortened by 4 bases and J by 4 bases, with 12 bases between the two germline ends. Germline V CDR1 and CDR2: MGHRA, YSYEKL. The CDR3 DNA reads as TGCGCCAGCAGCCTCTGGCCTAGCTCAGATACGCAGTATTTT. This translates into CASSLWPSSDTQYF.

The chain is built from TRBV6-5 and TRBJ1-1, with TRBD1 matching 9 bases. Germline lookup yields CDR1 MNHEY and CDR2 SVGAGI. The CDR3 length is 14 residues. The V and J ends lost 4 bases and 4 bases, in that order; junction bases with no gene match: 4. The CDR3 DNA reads TGTGCCAGCAGTTCCCGGGACAGGGCCACTGAAGCTTTCTTT. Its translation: CASSSRDRATEAFF.

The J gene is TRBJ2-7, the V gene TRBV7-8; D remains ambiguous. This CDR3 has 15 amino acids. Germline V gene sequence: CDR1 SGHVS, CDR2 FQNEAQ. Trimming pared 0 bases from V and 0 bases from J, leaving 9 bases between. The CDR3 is CASSLAGRSSYEQYF. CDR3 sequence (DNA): TGTGCCAGCAGCTTAGCGGGCAGGTCCTCCTACGAGCAGTACTTC. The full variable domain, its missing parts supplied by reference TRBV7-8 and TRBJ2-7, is GAGVSQSPRYKVAKRGQDVALRCDPISGHVSLFWYQQALGQGPEFLTYFQNEAQLDKSGLPSDRFFAERPEGSVSTLKIQRTQQEDSAVYLCASSLAGRSSYEQYFGPGTRLTVT.

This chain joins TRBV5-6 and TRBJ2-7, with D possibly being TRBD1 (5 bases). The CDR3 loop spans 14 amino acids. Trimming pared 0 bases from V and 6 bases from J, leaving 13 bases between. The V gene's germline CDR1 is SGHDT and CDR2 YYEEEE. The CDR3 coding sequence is TGTGCCAGCAGCTTGGGGACACGCTGGCGCGAGCAGTACTTC. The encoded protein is CASSLGTRWREQYF.